This T cell receptor beta chain was found in a study of blood T cell repertoires in COVID-19. With 2 bases removed from V and 1 base from J, the gap between germline ends came to 5 bases. Germline-derived CDR1 and CDR2 are SQVTM and ANQGSEA. This CDR3 contains 12 residues. Measured with immunoSEQ multiplex PCR; TCRdb has only the in-frame clones, and not every one. The sample holds 250,000 to 350,000 clones; 80% to 90% are singletons and the top ten take about 1.2%. The receptor comes from a woman in her forties or fifties with acute or convalescent COVID-19. The rearrangement joins TRBV29-1 to TRBJ2-5; maybe TRBD1 (5 bases). Sequencing was done on a sample of peripheral blood. CDR3 loop: CSVETGQETQYF. CDR3 nucleotide sequence: TGCAGCGTTGAAACAGGCCAAGAGACCCAGTACTTC.